This entry lists 28 T cell receptor beta chains sequenced from one sample in a study of blood T cell repertoires in COVID-19. Sequencing used immunoSEQ multiplex PCR; TCRdb keeps in-frame clones, though not all of them. Among approximately 160,000 clones listed, about 81% were seen once. The source material was peripheral blood. The receptor source for this set is a woman of 80 years or more with acute or convalescent COVID-19.

The chain joins TRBV6-5 to TRBJ2-7; the D is unclear. Trimming removed 0 bases from V and 0 bases from J, with 9 bases in between. CDR3 length: 15 amino acids. Germline CDR1 reads MNHEY; CDR2 reads SVGAGI. In DNA, the CDR3 is TGTGCCAGCAGTTACTCGGGCGTCCGCTCCTACGAGCAGTACTTC. Translated, it gives CASSYSGVRSYEQYF.

The chain joins TRBV6-5 to TRBJ1-5; D perhaps matches TRBD1 (6 bases). Trimming took 4 bases from V and 4 from J, leaving 11 bases between them. The CDR3 runs to 14 residues. Germline V CDR1 and CDR2: MNHEY, SVGAGI. CDR3 nucleotides: TGTGCCAGCAGTTCGGCGGGGGCAAATCAGCCCCAGCATTTT. This sequence encodes CASSSAGANQPQHF.

The gene calls are TRBV2 and TRBJ2-5; maybe TRBD1 (5 bases). Germline loops: CDR1 SNHLY, CDR2 FYNNEI. The CDR3 totals 13 residues. V was cut by 4 bases and J by 5 bases, with 11 bases left in between. CDR3 bases: TGTGCCAGCAGTGTAGACAGTAGGGAGACCCAGTACTTC. Its protein is CASSVDSRETQYF. The full variable domain, in which reference TRBV2 and TRBJ2-5 provide the parts outside the CDR3, is EPEVTQTPSHQVTQMGQEVILRCVPISNHLYFYWYRQILGQKVEFLVSFYNNEISEKSEIFDDQFSVERPDGSNFTLKIRSTKLEDSAMYFCASSVDSRETQYFGPGTRLLVL.

Note on this clone: A read error may produce the germline difference seen at one junction end. The CDR3 DNA sequence: TGTGCCAGTAGTATGACCTACGAGGGGGCGAATCGGGGAGCTGTTTTT. This translates into CASSMTYEGANRGAVF. This sequence joins TRBV19 and TRBJ2-2, with 7 bases identical to TRBD1. This CDR3 has 16 residues. Germline CDR1 reads LNHDA; CDR2 reads SQIVND (reference sequence).

The chain couples TRBV11-2 to TRBJ1-2, with D maybe TRBD1 (6 bases). Deletions cut 2 bases from V and 6 bases from J, with 13 bases between. The CDR3 extends over 14 amino acids. CDR1 SGHAT and CDR2 FQNNGV come from the germline V gene. The CDR3 here is CASSLIWGPHGYTF. CDR3 sequence (DNA): TGTGCCAGCAGCTTAATCTGGGGGCCACATGGCTACACCTTC. Drawing the rest from reference TRBV11-2 and TRBJ1-2, the complete variable domain is EAGVAQSPRYKIIEKRQSVAFWCNPISGHATLYWYQQILGQGPKLLIQFQNNGVVDDSQLPKDRFSAERLKGVDSTLKIQPAKLEDSAVYLCASSLIWGPHGYTFGSGTRLTVV.

The chain links TRBV6-6 to TRBJ2-7; 8 positions match TRBD1. Trimming cost V 6 bases and J 2 bases; bases outside gene matches: 9. Germline CDR1 reads MNHNY; CDR2 reads SVGAGI (reference sequence). There are 15 residues in the CDR3. Here the CDR3 reads CASRKDRELPYEQYF. The DNA for the CDR3 is TGTGCCAGCAGGAAGGACAGGGAACTGCCCTACGAGCAGTACTTC.

The rearrangement uses TRBV14 and TRBJ1-2; no reliable D call. Trimming pared 0 bases from V and 7 bases from J, leaving 6 bases between. The CDR3 is made up of 12 amino acids. In germline, CDR1 is SGHDN, CDR2 FVKESK. The DNA of the CDR3 is TGTGCCAGCAGCCAAGATCGGAGTGGCTACACCTTC. This sequence encodes CASSQDRSGYTF.

The rearrangement links TRBV2 to TRBJ2-1, with TRBD2 identical over 12 bases. The CDR3 consists of 15 residues. Germline-derived CDR1 and CDR2 are SNHLY and FYNNEI. The V segment lost 6 bases and the J segment 4 bases; nucleotides outside the gene matches: 4. Here the CDR3 reads CASRLTSGRYNEQFF. The CDR3 DNA follows: TGTGCCAGCAGGTTGACTAGCGGGAGATACAATGAGCAGTTCTTC.

J is TRBJ2-5 and V is TRBV27, with 8 bases lining up with TRBD1. V lost 6 bases and J lost 5; bases outside the gene matches: 8. CDR1 and CDR2 from the germline V gene are MNHEY and SMNVEV (reference sequence). This CDR3 contains 14 residues. CDR3 protein: CASSDRGGVETQYF. The DNA of the CDR3 is TGTGCCAGCAGCGACAGGGGAGGCGTTGAGACCCAGTACTTC.

The CDR3 DNA reads TGTGCCAGCAGTTTTCGGGAAGAGATAAACACCGGGGAGCTGTTTTTT. Amino acids: CASSFREEINTGELFF. The V gene is TRBV6-5, the J gene TRBJ2-2, with D maybe TRBD2 (5 bases). CDR1 and CDR2 from the germline V gene are MNHEY and SVGAGI. CDR3 length equals 16 residues. Trimming cost V 4 bases and J 2 bases, with 14 bases left between them.

The chain is built from TRBV5-1 and TRBJ2-7, with 8 bases lining up with TRBD1. V shed 2 bases and J 7 bases; nucleotides not matched to a gene: 17. This CDR3 is built from 17 residues. Germline CDR1 reads SGHRS; CDR2 reads YFSETQ. DNA of the CDR3: TGCGCCAGCAGCTTAGGCTTAGGGCAGGGGGCGCGTCGGGAGCAGTACTTC. Translating it yields CASSLGLGQGARREQYF.

This sequence joins TRBV4-1 and TRBJ2-1; 9 positions match TRBD1. J was trimmed by 7 bases and V by 4 bases; bases with no gene match: 8. Germline CDR1 is MGHRA and CDR2 is YSYEKL. The CDR3 sequence is 15 residues long. Here the CDR3 reads CASSPQGAIGNEQFF. The CDR3 region has the DNA TGCGCCAGCAGCCCACAGGGGGCCATCGGAAATGAGCAGTTCTTC.

The genes are TRBV19 and TRBJ1-5, with D perhaps TRBD1 (5 bases). Germline assignment: CDR1 LNHDA and CDR2 SQIVND (reference sequence). The V end lost 5 bases, the J end lost 2 bases, and 13 bases lay between the germline ends. This CDR3 has 15 amino acids. CDR3 in amino acids: CASSEWSGGNQPQHF. The CDR3 DNA sequence: TGTGCCAGTAGTGAGTGGTCGGGGGGCAATCAGCCCCAGCATTTT. Variable domain in full (rest from reference TRBV19 and TRBJ1-5): DGGITQSPKYLFRKEGQNVTLSCEQNLNHDAMYWYRQDPGQGLRLIYYSQIVNDFQKGDIAEGYSVSREKKESFPLTVTSAQKNPTAFYLCASSEWSGGNQPQHFGDGTRLSIL.

V and J are TRBV18 and TRBJ2-7, with D perhaps TRBD1 (7 bases). The V and J ends lost 2 bases and 1 base respectively, with 12 bases between them. The CDR3 covers 15 residues. Germline CDR1 and CDR2: KGHSH and LQKENI. The CDR3 sequence: CASSPTQGTSYEQYF. CDR3 DNA sequence: TGTGCCAGCTCACCAACACAGGGGACTTCCTACGAGCAGTACTTC. Based on the CDR3 plus reference TRBV18 and TRBJ2-7, the full variable domain is NAGVMQNPRHLVRRRGQEARLRCSPMKGHSHVYWYRQLPEEGLKFMVYLQKENIIDESGMPKERFSAEFPKEGPSILRIQQVVRGDSAAYFCASSPTQGTSYEQYFGPGTRLTVT.

The chain has TRBV5-4 and TRBJ2-5; 8 nucleotides match TRBD1. There are 16 residues in the CDR3. V trimming: 0 bases; J trimming: 7 bases; junction bases outside the gene matches: 11. Germline values: CDR1 SGHNT, CDR2 YYREEE (reference sequence). The CDR3 protein is CASSLGQGYLKGTQYF. As DNA, the CDR3 is TGTGCCAGCAGCTTGGGACAGGGGTACCTCAAAGGGACCCAGTACTTC.

The chain recombines TRBV20-1 with TRBJ2-3, with 9 bases that match TRBD2. Germline V gives CDR1 DFQATT, CDR2 SNEGSKA (reference sequence). The CDR3 sequence is 14 residues long. The ends lost 6 bases at V and 6 bases at J; junction bases unmatched: 10. The DNA of the CDR3 is TGCAGTGCCAGTCCGGCGGGGGGGCCGGATACGCAGTATTTT. Translated, it gives CSASPAGGPDTQYF.

CDR3 in DNA: TGTGCCACCAGCAGAGATTACGCGGGCGAGCAGTACTTC. Translated, it gives CATSRDYAGEQYF. The chain employs TRBV15 and TRBJ2-7; maybe TRBD2 (5 bases). CDR1 and CDR2 (germline): LNHNV, YYDKDF (reference sequence). The V gene lost 0 bases and the J gene lost 6 bases, with 9 bases spanning the gap. The CDR3 is 13 amino acids.

This sequence joins TRBV3-1 (or the pseudogene TRBV3-2) and TRBJ1-2; possible D gene TRBD1, 5 bases. Germline lookup yields CDR1 LGHDT and CDR2 YNNKEL (reference sequence). The CDR3 spans 16 residues. The V and J ends lost 0 bases and 4 bases respectively, with 15 bases between them. The CDR3, as DNA: TGTGCCAGCAGCCAAGAGCAGGGCTCATTCCTCTATGGCTACACCTTC. Protein product: CASSQEQGSFLYGYTF.

The chain carries TRBV19 and TRBJ2-4; 11 nucleotides align to TRBD2. Germline V CDR1 and CDR2: LNHDA, SQIVND (reference sequence). The J segment lost 3 bases and the V segment lost 3 bases, leaving 4 bases of the junction unmatched. The CDR3 is made up of 16 amino acids. CDR3 in DNA: TGTGCCAGTAGTATGTTAGCGGGAGGGCTCAAAAACATTCAGTACTTC. Translated, it gives CASSMLAGGLKNIQYF.

Worth noting for this clone: Sequence at one end of the junction differs from germline and may be a read error. CDR3 region: CASSPGGEETLYF. The CDR3 DNA reads as TGTGCCAGCAGCCCCGGGGGGGAAGAGACCCTGTACTTC. This rearrangement joins TRBV7-3 to TRBJ2-5; 8 bases are shared with TRBD2. This CDR3 has 13 residues. Germline CDR1 is SGHTA and CDR2 is FQGTGA.

The V and J genes are TRBV18 and TRBJ1-4; D might be TRBD1 (6 bases). The CDR3 has 13 amino acids. The V gene lost 3 bases and the J gene lost 7 bases, with 9 bases spanning the gap. Germline V CDR1 and CDR2: KGHSH, LQKENI. The CDR3: CASSPRGGEKLFF. CDR3 bases: TGTGCCAGCTCACCTAGGGGGGGTGAAAAACTGTTTTTT. The whole variable domain, filled in from reference TRBV18 and TRBJ1-4, reads NAGVMQNPRHLVRRRGQEARLRCSPMKGHSHVYWYRQLPEEGLKFMVYLQKENIIDESGMPKERFSAEFPKEGPSILRIQQVVRGDSAAYFCASSPRGGEKLFFGSGTQLSVL.

The chain couples TRBV3-1 (or the pseudogene TRBV3-2) to TRBJ2-5, with 8 positions matching TRBD2. Germline CDR1 LGHDT, CDR2 YNNKEL (reference sequence). This CDR3 has 15 residues. The V gene end was trimmed by 1 base and the J gene end by 4 bases; junction bases not matched to a gene: 5. The CDR3 sequence: CASSQVFTSGETQYF. The CDR3 bases are TGTGCCAGCAGCCAAGTTTTCACTAGCGGAGAGACCCAGTACTTC.

This clone was recorded once. This sample includes further DNA sequences coding for the same CDR3. The chain recombines TRBV27 with TRBJ1-5; D not certain. Trimming removed 4 bases at V and 0 bases at J, with 7 bases between. Germline-derived CDR1 and CDR2 are MNHEY and SMNVEV (reference sequence). CDR3 length equals 14 residues. CDR3: CASSSQNSNQPQHF. The CDR3 DNA sequence: TGTGCCAGCAGTTCCCAGAATAGCAATCAGCCCCAGCATTTT.

For the CDR3, the DNA is TGTGCCACCAGTGATGCCGGGACAGGGGACGAGACCCAGTACTTC. It specifies CATSDAGTGDETQYF. The chain combines TRBV24-1 with TRBJ2-5, with 10 nucleotides matching TRBD1. CDR3 length: 15 residues. After removal of 3 bases from V and 5 bases from J, the junction contained 5 bases not matched to a gene. Germline V gives CDR1 KGHDR, CDR2 SFDVKD.

Here the CDR3 DNA reads TGTGCCAGCAGCTTTACCCCCGAAAGCGGGAGAAAAGAGACCCAGTACTTC. This encodes CASSFTPESGRKETQYF. V usage is TRBV7-9 and J usage is TRBJ2-5, with TRBD2 identical over 8 bases. The CDR3 is made up of 17 amino acids. The germline CDR1 and CDR2 sequences are SEHNR and FQNEAQ (reference sequence). The V gene end was trimmed by 3 bases and the J gene end by 3 bases; junction bases not matched to a gene: 12.

The chain couples TRBV11-2 to TRBJ1-2; maybe TRBD1 (6 bases). V lost 5 bases and J 3 bases, leaving 13 bases between the germline ends. Germline V gene data show CDR1 as SGHAT and CDR2 as FQNNGV. The CDR3 spans 14 residues. The CDR3 region has the DNA TGTGCCAGCAGCCCGGGGGGGCGGGACTATGGCTACACCTTC. Protein: CASSPGGRDYGYTF. Looking up the rest from reference TRBV11-2 and TRBJ1-2 gives the full variable domain: EAGVAQSPRYKIIEKRQSVAFWCNPISGHATLYWYQQILGQGPKLLIQFQNNGVVDDSQLPKDRFSAERLKGVDSTLKIQPAKLEDSAVYLCASSPGGRDYGYTFGSGTRLTVV.

The rearrangement joins TRBV18 to TRBJ1-5, with 10 bases that match TRBD1. Germline V lookup: CDR1 KGHSH, CDR2 LQKENI. This CDR3 region has 17 residues. V shed 3 bases and J 3 bases; nucleotides not matched to a gene: 8. The CDR3 loop is CASSPISGQGNNQPQHF. The CDR3 DNA sequence: TGTGCCAGCTCACCGATTTCGGGACAGGGGAACAATCAGCCCCAGCATTTT.

This chain links TRBV7-2 with TRBJ1-2, with a tentative D call TRBD1 (5 bases). CDR1 is SGHTA, CDR2 FQGNSA, per germline. This CDR3 region has 17 residues. With 1 base removed from V and 4 bases from J, the gap between germline ends came to 19 bases. The CDR3 DNA reads TGTGCCAGCAGCTTAGAGGGAGGGGCCGAATTGGGCTATGGCTACACCTTC. Translating gives CASSLEGGAELGYGYTF.